This T cell receptor beta chain came from a study of T cell repertoires in cytomegalovirus infection. Study information: In public TCR beta signatures, there were indications of both CMV infection and matching HLA type. The study's findings and limits: Dominating the ex vivo response were TCR beta clonotypes that were CMV-specific and HLA-C-restricted.

Regarding this clonotype: Its antigen is still unknown.

The length of the CDR3 is 14 residues. In germline, CDR1 is MNHEY, CDR2 SVGAGI. With 2 bases clipped from V and 6 bases from J, the junction kept 4 bases outside the gene matches. Using its own MiXCR run on the reads, TCRdb lists one record per CDR3 protein. The data show 700,000 to 950,000 distinct CDR3 sequences, over 25% seen once. The sequence was obtained from a human donor in good health (CMV status not recorded). Some clones in this sample may be carry-over from other donors' samples. The gene calls are TRBV6-5 and TRBJ2-1, with 7 bases lining up with TRBD1. The source was cultured CD8+ T cells from PBMCs, collected from culture after CMV antigen stimulation. CDR3 sequence reads: CASSYPGGSNEQFF. CDR3 in DNA: TGTGCCAGCAGTTACCCAGGGGGATCCAATGAGCAGTTCTTC.